The rows below give T cell receptor beta chains drawn from one sample of a study of Tregs in tolerant kidney transplant recipients. The repertoire was sequenced with immunoSEQ multiplex PCR; TCRdb's copy has only in-frame clones and lacks some. The table includes approximately 82,000 clones, approximately 93% detected once. The sample here was CD4+ T cells from blood (PBMCs), taken 12 months after the transplant. The receptors originated from a human patient who received a combined kidney and bone marrow transplant. The graft donor may be the source of some T cells. Both conserved end residues are part of each CDR3. A D gene is named only where the DNA matches it firmly. Size is omitted from some rows. Given values are once, few, many or a class for expanded clones.

v_call: TRBV5-1
j_call: TRBJ2-3
d_call: TRBD1
clone_size: NA
cdr3_aa: CASFLDRATDTQYF
cdr3_nt: TGCGCCAGCTTTTTAGACAGGGCCACAGATACGCAGTATTTT

v_call: TRBV11-1
j_call: TRBJ2-2
d_call: TRBD2
clone_size: NA
cdr3_aa: CASSYERERRFTNTGELFF
cdr3_nt: TGTGCCAGCAGCTACGAGCGGGAGAGAAGGTTCACGAACACCGGGGAGCTGTTTTTT

v_call: TRBV11-3
j_call: TRBJ2-3
d_call: NA
clone_size: NA
cdr3_aa: CASSLGLSTDTQYF
cdr3_nt: TGTGCCAGCAGCTTAGGACTTAGCACAGATACGCAGTATTTT

v_call: TRBV5-1
j_call: TRBJ2-3
d_call: TRBD2
clone_size: NA
cdr3_aa: CASSLELAGGSSTDTQYF
cdr3_nt: TGCGCCAGCAGCTTGGAACTAGCGGGAGGGTCTAGCACAGATACGCAGTATTTT

v_call: TRBV5-1
j_call: TRBJ2-1
d_call: NA
clone_size: NA
cdr3_aa: CASSLAGLGEEFF
cdr3_nt: TGCGCCAGCAGCTTGGCTGGTCTAGGGGAGGAGTTCTTC

v_call: TRBV19
j_call: TRBJ2-7
d_call: NA
clone_size: NA
cdr3_aa: CASSIVAVSYEQYF
cdr3_nt: TGTGCCAGTAGTATAGTGGCGGTGTCCTACGAGCAGTACTTC

v_call: TRBV10-2
j_call: TRBJ2-7
d_call: NA
clone_size: NA
cdr3_aa: CASSELAPYEQYF
cdr3_nt: TGCGCCAGCAGTGAGTTGGCCCCCTACGAGCAGTACTTC

v_call: TRBV15
j_call: TRBJ2-2
d_call: NA
clone_size: NA
cdr3_aa: CATSRLKEPGELFF
cdr3_nt: TGTGCCACCAGCAGACTCAAAGAGCCCGGGGAGCTGTTTTTT

v_call: TRBV11-3
j_call: TRBJ2-7
d_call: TRBD2
clone_size: few
cdr3_aa: CASSMTSGRGQYF
cdr3_nt: TGTGCCAGCAGCATGACTAGCGGGAGGGGGCAGTACTTC

v_call: TRBV27
j_call: TRBJ2-7
d_call: NA
clone_size: once
cdr3_aa: CASSRVGTAGSYEQYF
cdr3_nt: TGTGCCAGCAGTCGGGTTGGGACTGCGGGGTCCTACGAGCAGTACTTC

v_call: TRBV7-9
j_call: TRBJ2-3
d_call: NA
clone_size: NA
cdr3_aa: CASSPYYLVDTQYF
cdr3_nt: TGTGCCAGCAGCCCCTACTACCTAGTCGATACGCAGTATTTT

v_call: TRBV5-4
j_call: TRBJ2-7
d_call: TRBD2
clone_size: NA
cdr3_aa: CASSTSGSRYEQYF
cdr3_nt: TGTGCCAGCAGTACTAGCGGGAGTCGGTACGAGCAGTACTTC

v_call: TRBV11-3
j_call: TRBJ2-4
d_call: NA
clone_size: NA
cdr3_aa: CASSNTRMRGPSNIQYF
cdr3_nt: TGTGCCAGCAGCAATACCCGGATGCGGGGGCCTAGTAACATTCAGTACTTC

v_call: TRBV9
j_call: TRBJ2-5
d_call: NA
clone_size: NA
cdr3_aa: CASSVVGETQYF
cdr3_nt: TGTGCCAGCAGCGTAGTCGGAGAGACCCAGTACTTC

v_call: TRBV18
j_call: TRBJ2-3
d_call: NA
clone_size: NA
cdr3_aa: CASSPPSSDTQYF
cdr3_nt: TGTGCCAGCTCACCACCTAGCTCAGATACGCAGTATTTT

v_call: TRBV6-6
j_call: TRBJ2-7
d_call: TRBD2
clone_size: NA
cdr3_aa: CASSFLAGIPYEQYF
cdr3_nt: TGTGCCAGCAGTTTCCTAGCGGGGATTCCCTACGAGCAGTACTTC

v_call: TRBV14
j_call: TRBJ2-7
d_call: TRBD1
clone_size: few
cdr3_aa: CASSQGLGQRRDF
cdr3_nt: TGTGCCAGCAGCCAAGGACTGGGACAGCGTCGGGACTTC

v_call: TRBV6-1
j_call: TRBJ1-2
d_call: NA
clone_size: NA
cdr3_aa: CASSQRDYGYTF
cdr3_nt: TGTGCCAGCAGTCAACGGGACTATGGCTACACCTTC

v_call: TRBV6-1
j_call: TRBJ1-6
d_call: TRBD1
clone_size: NA
cdr3_aa: CASSDIGTGAGSPLHF
cdr3_nt: TGTGCCAGCAGTGATATAGGGACAGGGGCAGGATCACCCCTCCACTTT

v_call: TRBV5-4
j_call: TRBJ2-5
d_call: TRBD2
clone_size: few
cdr3_aa: CASSLVVAGQETQYF
cdr3_nt: TGTGCCAGCAGCTTGGTAGTAGCGGGGCAAGAGACCCAGTACTTC

v_call: TRBV5-1
j_call: TRBJ1-6
d_call: TRBD1
clone_size: NA
cdr3_aa: CASSLATGGVGNSPLHF
cdr3_nt: TGCGCCAGCAGCTTGGCTACAGGGGGCGTTGGGAATTCCCCCCTCCACTTT

v_call: TRBV5-5
j_call: TRBJ2-5
d_call: TRBD2
clone_size: NA
cdr3_aa: CASSLEPSGGGFETQYF
cdr3_nt: TGTGCCAGCAGCTTGGAACCTAGCGGGGGGGGATTTGAGACCCAGTACTTC

v_call: TRBV27
j_call: TRBJ2-3
d_call: TRBD2
clone_size: NA
cdr3_aa: CASTPGWGLAASTDTQYF
cdr3_nt: TGTGCCAGCACCCCGGGATGGGGACTAGCGGCTAGCACAGATACGCAGTATTTT

v_call: TRBV18
j_call: TRBJ2-5
d_call: TRBD2
clone_size: NA
cdr3_aa: CASSLSTSGALRETQYF
cdr3_nt: TGTGCCAGCTCTCTCTCGACGAGCGGGGCTTTGAGGGAGACCCAGTACTTC

v_call: TRBV14
j_call: TRBJ1-2
d_call: TRBD1
clone_size: NA
cdr3_aa: CASSQVTGGDGYTF
cdr3_nt: TGTGCCAGCAGCCAGGTGACAGGGGGCGATGGCTACACCTTC

v_call: TRBV18
j_call: TRBJ2-1
d_call: TRBD2
clone_size: NA
cdr3_aa: CASSPGLAGDNEQFF
cdr3_nt: TGTGCCAGCTCACCCGGACTAGCGGGGGACAATGAGCAGTTCTTC